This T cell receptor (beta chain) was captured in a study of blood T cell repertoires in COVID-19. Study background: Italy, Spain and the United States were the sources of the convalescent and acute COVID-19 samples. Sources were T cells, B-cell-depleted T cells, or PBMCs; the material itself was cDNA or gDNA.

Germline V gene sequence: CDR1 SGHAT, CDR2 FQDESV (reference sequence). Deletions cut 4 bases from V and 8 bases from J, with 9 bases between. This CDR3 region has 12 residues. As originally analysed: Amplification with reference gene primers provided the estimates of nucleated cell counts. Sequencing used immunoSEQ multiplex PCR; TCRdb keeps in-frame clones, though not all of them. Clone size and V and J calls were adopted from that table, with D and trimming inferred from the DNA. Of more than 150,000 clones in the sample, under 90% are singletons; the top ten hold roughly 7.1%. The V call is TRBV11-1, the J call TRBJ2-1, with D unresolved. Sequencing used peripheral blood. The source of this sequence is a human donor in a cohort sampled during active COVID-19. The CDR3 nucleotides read TGTGCCAGCAGCTCTTCAGGCCATGAGCAGTTCTTC. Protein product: CASSSSGHEQFF. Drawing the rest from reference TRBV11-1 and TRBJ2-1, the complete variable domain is EAEVAQSPRYKITEKSQAVAFWCDPISGHATLYWYRQILGQGPELLVQFQDESVVDDSQLPKDRFSAERLKGVDSTLKIQPAELGDSAMYLCASSSSGHEQFFGPGTRLTVL.